This TCR beta chain is from a study of control samples from healthy donors and cancer patients. The method was immunoSEQ multiplex PCR; TCRdb's version includes in-frame clones alone and lacks a portion of them. Of about 170,000 clones listed, 90% to 95% were seen once; the top ten hold more than 1.1%. The trim removed 1 base at V and 6 bases at J, leaving 2 bases unmatched. The germline CDR1 and CDR2 sequences are MGHRA and YSYEKL. The CDR3 is made up of 15 amino acids. Sequencing was performed on blood. The sequence came from a woman between 18 and 30 years old in good health. The chain is built from TRBV4-1 and TRBJ2-7; 14 positions agree with TRBD2. CDR3: CASSQGTSGRFEQYF. The CDR3 coding sequence is TGCGCCAGCAGCCAAGGGACTAGCGGGAGGTTCGAGCAGTACTTC.